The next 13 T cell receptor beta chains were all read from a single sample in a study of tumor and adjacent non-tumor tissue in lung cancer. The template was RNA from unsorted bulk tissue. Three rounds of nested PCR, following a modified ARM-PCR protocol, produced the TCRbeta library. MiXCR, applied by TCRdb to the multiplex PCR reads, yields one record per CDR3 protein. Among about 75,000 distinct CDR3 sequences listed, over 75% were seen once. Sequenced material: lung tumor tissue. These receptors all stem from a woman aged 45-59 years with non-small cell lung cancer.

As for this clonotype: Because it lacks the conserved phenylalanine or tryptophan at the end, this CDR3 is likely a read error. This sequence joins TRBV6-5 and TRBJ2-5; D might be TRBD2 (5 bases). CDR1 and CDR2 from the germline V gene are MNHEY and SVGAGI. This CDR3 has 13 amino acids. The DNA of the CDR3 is TGTGCCAGCAGTTATGACGTGGGAGAGACTCAGTACTAC. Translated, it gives CASSYDVGETQYY.

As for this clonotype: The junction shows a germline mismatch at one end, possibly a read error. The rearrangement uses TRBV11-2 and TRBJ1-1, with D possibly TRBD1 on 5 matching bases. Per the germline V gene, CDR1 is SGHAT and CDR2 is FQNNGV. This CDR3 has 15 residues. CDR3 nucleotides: TGTGCCAGCAACTTAGAGTGGGGGACCTCCACTGAAGCTTTCTTT. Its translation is CASNLEWGTSTEAFF.

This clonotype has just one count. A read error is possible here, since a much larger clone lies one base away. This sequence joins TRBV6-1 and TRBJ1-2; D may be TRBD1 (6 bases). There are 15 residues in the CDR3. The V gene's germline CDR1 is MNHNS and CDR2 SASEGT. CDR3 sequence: CASRLGRGAGYDYTF. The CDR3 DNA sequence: TGTGCCAGCAGGCTAGGGCGGGGGGCCGGCTATGACTACACCTTC.

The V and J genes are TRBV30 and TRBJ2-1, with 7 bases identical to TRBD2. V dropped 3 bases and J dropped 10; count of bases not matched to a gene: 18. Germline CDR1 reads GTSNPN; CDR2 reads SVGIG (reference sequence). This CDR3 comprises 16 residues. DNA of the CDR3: TGTGCCTGGAGCGATGCCTGGACTAGAGTGAGTATCGAGCAGTTCTTC. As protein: CAWSDAWTRVSIEQFF.

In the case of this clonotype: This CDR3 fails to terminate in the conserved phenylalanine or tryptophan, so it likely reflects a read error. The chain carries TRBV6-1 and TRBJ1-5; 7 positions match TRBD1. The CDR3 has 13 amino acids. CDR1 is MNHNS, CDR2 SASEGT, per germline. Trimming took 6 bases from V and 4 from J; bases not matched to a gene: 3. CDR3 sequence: CASRDRDNQPQHY. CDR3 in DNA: TGTGCCAGCAGAGACAGGGATAATCAGCCCCAGCATTAT.

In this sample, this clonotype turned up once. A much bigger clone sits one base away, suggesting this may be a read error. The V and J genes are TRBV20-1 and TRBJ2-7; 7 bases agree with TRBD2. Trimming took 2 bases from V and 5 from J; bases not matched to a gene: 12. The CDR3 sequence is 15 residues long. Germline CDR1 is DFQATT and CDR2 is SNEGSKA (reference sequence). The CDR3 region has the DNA TGCAGTGCTAGACCCCCTAGCGGCACTGACAACGAGCAGTACTTC. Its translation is CSARPPSGTDNEQYF.

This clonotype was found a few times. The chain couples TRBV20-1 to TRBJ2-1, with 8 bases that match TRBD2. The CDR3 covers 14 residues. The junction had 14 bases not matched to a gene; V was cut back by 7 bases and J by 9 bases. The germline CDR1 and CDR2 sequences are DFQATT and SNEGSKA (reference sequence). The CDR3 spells CSVGAGTSVPEQFF. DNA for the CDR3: TGCAGTGTCGGGGCCGGGACTAGTGTCCCTGAGCAGTTCTTC.

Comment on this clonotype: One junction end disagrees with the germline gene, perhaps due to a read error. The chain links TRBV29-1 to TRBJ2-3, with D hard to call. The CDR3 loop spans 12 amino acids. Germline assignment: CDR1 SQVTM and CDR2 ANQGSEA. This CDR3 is CSALTWSDTQFF. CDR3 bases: TGCAGCGCGCTAACATGGTCAGATACGCAGTTTTTT.

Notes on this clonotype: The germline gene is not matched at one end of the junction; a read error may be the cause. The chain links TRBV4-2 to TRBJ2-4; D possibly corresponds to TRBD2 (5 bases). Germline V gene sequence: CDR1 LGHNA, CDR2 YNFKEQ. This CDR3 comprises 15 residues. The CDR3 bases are TGTGCCAGCAGTCAAGATTCAGGAGGCCAAAACATTCAGTACTTC. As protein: CASSQDSGGQNIQYF.

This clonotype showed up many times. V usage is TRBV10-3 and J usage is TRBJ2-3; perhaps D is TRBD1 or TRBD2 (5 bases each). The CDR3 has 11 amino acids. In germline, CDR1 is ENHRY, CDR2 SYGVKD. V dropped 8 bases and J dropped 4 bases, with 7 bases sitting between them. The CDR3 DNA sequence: TGTGCCATCGGGACCCCAGATACGCAGTATTTT. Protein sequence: CAIGTPDTQYF.

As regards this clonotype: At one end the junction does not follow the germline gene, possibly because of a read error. CDR3 coding DNA: TGTGCCAGCAGCCAAGGCAGTAGTGGGATCTACGAGCAGTACTTC. This sequence encodes CASSQGSSGIYEQYF. The V gene is TRBV4-1, the J gene TRBJ2-7, with D unresolved. Germline CDR1 MGHRA, CDR2 YSYEKL. The CDR3 has 15 amino acids.

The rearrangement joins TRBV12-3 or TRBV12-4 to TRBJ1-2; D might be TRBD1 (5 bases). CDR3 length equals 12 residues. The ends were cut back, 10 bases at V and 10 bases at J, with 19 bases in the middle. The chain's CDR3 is CATLRERGYYTF. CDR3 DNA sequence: TGTGCCACCCTCAGGGAACGCGGTTACTACACCTTC.

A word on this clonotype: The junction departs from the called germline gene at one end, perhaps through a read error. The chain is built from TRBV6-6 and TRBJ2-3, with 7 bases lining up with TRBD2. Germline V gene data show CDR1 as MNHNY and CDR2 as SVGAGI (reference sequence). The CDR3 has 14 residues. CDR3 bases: TGTGCCAGCATCCCGGGAGGACCGATAAATACGCAATATTTT. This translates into CASIPGGPINTQYF.